Described below is a single T cell receptor beta chain sequence and its context. Its antigen is not known. The data are from a study of shared clonotypes between healthy human individuals. Overall study results and limits: Clonotype sharing among donors, it was expected, would be affected by sequencing depth. Clonotype sharing across a few donors was observed for around 5% of naive CD4 clonotypes. Researchers found naive subsets generally carried larger estimated richness than memory subsets. The authors sampled blood alone, and tissue repertoires likely differ.

Generated by immunoSEQ multiplex PCR, the TCRdb table keeps only in-frame clones and is missing some. This sample has about 2,100,000 clones, with about 92% found just once. Cells designated naive CD8 were CD45RO-negative and were positively selected for CCR7, with terminally differentiated effector memory CD45RA+ cells excluded. The sample comprised naive CD8+ T cells from PBMCs. This TCR was recovered from a man aged 18-30 years in good health. Some clones in this sample may be carry-over from other donors' samples.

The CDR3 DNA is TGCGCCAGCAGCTTGGTTCCCGGGACAGGGTTAACCGGGGAGCTGTTTTTT. As protein: CASSLVPGTGLTGELFF. The J gene is TRBJ2-2, the V gene TRBV5-1; 9 bases agree with TRBD1. Germline V gene data show CDR1 as SGHRS and CDR2 as YFSETQ. CDR3 length: 17 amino acids. V gave up 0 bases and J gave up 5 bases; unmatched junction bases: 8.